This TCR beta chain was identified in a study of T cells in tumors after PD-1 blockade. The ends lost 0 bases at V and 6 bases at J; junction bases unmatched: 4. The CDR3 loop spans 15 amino acids. Germline loops: CDR1 LGHDT, CDR2 YNNKEL (reference sequence). Whole-study findings and limits: Some novel exhausted tumor clones appeared in pre-treatment blood, suggesting peripheral recruitment.

A remark on this clone: Its antigen is unidentified.

TCRdb keeps only in-frame clones here, not all; method: immunoSEQ multiplex PCR. This sample has 20,000 to 30,000 clones, with around four fifths found just once. The receptor's source is a human donor with basal cell carcinoma. This sample comprised PBMCs, obtained after anti-PD-1 treatment. The chain uses TRBV3-1 (or the pseudogene TRBV3-2) and TRBJ2-5; 10 positions match TRBD2. The CDR3 bases are TGTGCCAGCAGCCAAGATCCTAGCGGGGGACAGACCCAGTACTTC. This gives the protein CASSQDPSGGQTQYF.